This T cell receptor (beta chain) was observed in a study of vaccination and CD4 T cells after COVID-19. Study details: Convalescent persons amounted to six males plus four females, two of whom were Hispanic.

Notes on this clonotype: Its cognate antigen is unknown.

The sample's treatment: approximately nine-day PBMC culture with coronavirus spike peptide pools or control peptides (ViraFEST assay). Cultured CD4+ T-cell DNA underwent Oncomine TCR Beta short-read sequencing. TCRdb analysed the PCR reads with MiXCR anew, one entry per CDR3 protein. The sample holds roughly 17,000 distinct CDR3 sequences; around 55% are singletons and the top ten take 7.5%. The sequenced sample consisted of CD4+ T cells from blood, cultured in vitro. The TCR sequence derives from a human donor who had recovered from COVID-19.

The CDR3 DNA follows: TGTGCCAGCAGCTTAGAACACGGAGGGATCCCCTACGAGCAGTACTTC. The encoded protein is CASSLEHGGIPYEQYF. The chain recombines TRBV7-8 with TRBJ2-7, with a tentative D call TRBD2 (6 bases). Per the germline V gene, CDR1 is SGHVS and CDR2 is FQNEAQ. This CDR3 has 16 amino acids. Trimming took 1 base from V and 2 from J, leaving 15 bases between them.